One T cell receptor beta chain is described in this entry. With 1 base clipped from V and 1 base from J, the junction kept 1 base outside the gene matches. CDR1 is SGHRS, CDR2 YFSETQ, per germline. The length of the CDR3 is 14 residues. This record comes from a study of control samples from healthy donors and cancer patients. Sequencing was performed with immunoSEQ multiplex PCR; in TCRdb, only in-frame clones are kept and a portion is missing. The table lists some 130,000 clones, approximately 94% of them singletons, with approximately 4% in the top ten. The source of this sequence is a young man in good health. Sequencing was performed on blood. This chain links TRBV5-1 with TRBJ1-2, with TRBD1 identical over 7 bases. CDR3 amino acids: CASSLTGDNYGYTF. Here the CDR3 DNA reads TGCGCCAGCAGCTTGACAGGGGATAACTATGGCTACACCTTC.